The 20 T cell receptor beta chains below all came from one sample that was sequenced in a study of shared clonotypes between healthy human individuals. Some clones are missing from TCRdb's copy, which holds only in-frame ones; the method was immunoSEQ multiplex PCR. Of a few million clones detected, roughly 92% appear once; the ten largest clones hold 0.14%. Specimen: naive CD4+ T cells sorted from blood. Subset reported: CD45RA+ positively selected. The receptors stem from a man in his late teens or twenties in good health.

This rearrangement joins TRBV4-3 to TRBJ2-7, with 9 bases that match TRBD1. Germline V gives CDR1 LGHNA, CDR2 YSLEER. The CDR3 extends over 16 amino acids. V trimming: 4 bases; J trimming: 3 bases; junction bases outside the gene matches: 10. The chain's CDR3 is CASSPYQGTGNYEQYF. As DNA, the CDR3 is TGCGCCAGCAGCCCTTACCAAGGGACAGGGAACTACGAGCAGTACTTC.

J is TRBJ2-4 and V is TRBV18; tentative D call: TRBD1 (7 bases). There are 14 residues in the CDR3. Trimming cost V 3 bases and J 6 bases, with 12 bases left between them. CDR1 is KGHSH, CDR2 LQKENI, per germline. CDR3 region: CASSPSRGANIQYF. CDR3 nucleotides: TGTGCCAGCTCACCGTCCAGGGGGGCAAACATTCAGTACTTC.

The V and J genes are TRBV30 and TRBJ2-1, with TRBD1 as a possible D gene (5 bases). The CDR3 totals 13 residues. Germline V gene data show CDR1 as GTSNPN and CDR2 as SVGIG (reference sequence). V lost 1 base and J 2 bases, leaving 6 bases between the germline ends. In nucleotides, the CDR3 is TGTGCCTGGAGTGAGGGGCCCTACAATGAGCAGTTCTTC. Translated: CAWSEGPYNEQFF.

This clone has a single count. CDR3 region: CASSQGTKGTEAFF. In nucleotides, the CDR3 is TGTGCCAGCAGCCAGGGGACGAAGGGAACTGAAGCTTTCTTT. The V call is TRBV6-5, the J call TRBJ1-1; D perhaps matches TRBD1 (6 bases). CDR3 size: 14 residues. In germline, CDR1 is MNHEY, CDR2 SVGAGI. V was cut by 6 bases and J by 5 bases, with 16 bases left in between.

V gene TRBV6-6 combines with J gene TRBJ1-5; unclear D gene. The germline V and J ends were trimmed by 2 bases and 7 bases, with 6 bases remaining between them. CDR1 MNHNY and CDR2 SVGAGI come from the germline V gene (reference sequence). CDR3 size: 12 residues. The CDR3 region has the DNA TGTGCCAGCAGTTACGCCCAACAGCCCCAGCATTTT. Protein: CASSYAQQPQHF.

The chain is built from TRBV6-5 and TRBJ2-1, with D unclear. The ends were cut back, 0 bases at V and 9 bases at J, with 12 bases in the middle. CDR1 MNHEY and CDR2 SVGAGI come from the germline V gene. The CDR3 runs to 14 residues. The CDR3 DNA reads as TGTGCCAGCAGTTACTCTAGGGAAAGTAGTGAGCAGTTCTTC. The encoded protein is CASSYSRESSEQFF.

This chain uses TRBV10-3 with TRBJ2-1, with D possibly TRBD2 on 6 matching bases. The V gene lost 10 bases and the J gene lost 3 bases, with 16 bases spanning the gap. Germline CDR1 ENHRY, CDR2 SYGVKD. CDR3 length: 14 amino acids. The CDR3 loop reads CATHSGLNYNEQFF. In DNA form, the CDR3 reads TGTGCCACCCATAGCGGACTTAACTACAATGAGCAGTTCTTC.

V and J are TRBV2 and TRBJ2-5; 12 positions match TRBD2. The length of the CDR3 is 17 residues. Germline V gene sequence: CDR1 SNHLY, CDR2 FYNNEI. V was pared by 3 bases and J by 5 bases, with 10 bases of the junction left unmatched. This CDR3 is CASSDPASGRAVETQYF. The CDR3 nucleotides are TGTGCCAGCAGTGATCCGGCTAGCGGGAGGGCCGTTGAGACCCAGTACTTC.

V and J are TRBV18 and TRBJ2-7; D unclear. The germline CDR1 and CDR2 sequences are KGHSH and LQKENI. The CDR3 covers 15 residues. Trimming removed 4 bases from V and 1 base from J, with 14 bases in between. As DNA, the CDR3 is TGTGCCAGCTCACTGGGGTCAGGCGTATCCTACGAGCAGTACTTC. This sequence encodes CASSLGSGVSYEQYF.

This clone showed up just a few times. The chain is built from TRBV11-3 and TRBJ2-7; D could derive from TRBD1 or TRBD2 (5 bases each). This CDR3 is 12 amino acids long. Germline-derived CDR1 and CDR2 are SGHNT and YENEEA. V was pared by 0 bases and J by 5 bases, with 5 bases between. CDR3 nucleotide sequence: TGTGCCAGCAGCTTAGAGGGGGACGAGCAGTACTTC. Translated, it gives CASSLEGDEQYF.

V and J are TRBV5-4 and TRBJ2-7; D gene uncertain. Germline CDR1 and CDR2: SGHNT and YYREEE (reference sequence). Trimming cost V 1 base and J 6 bases, with 17 bases left between them. CDR3 length equals 15 residues. DNA for the CDR3: TGTGCCAGCAGCTTGTCCGGGCAGGCCAGTTCCGAGCAGTACTTC. Translation: CASSLSGQASSEQYF. Full variable domain (missing parts from reference TRBV5-4 and TRBJ2-7): ETGVTQSPTHLIKTRGQQVTLRCSSQSGHNTVSWYQQALGQGPQFIFQYYREEENGRGNFPPRFSGLQFPNYSSELNVNALELDDSALYLCASSLSGQASSEQYFGPGTRLTVT.

V usage is TRBV9 and J usage is TRBJ1-6; 9 positions match TRBD1. V lost 3 bases to trimming and J lost 8 bases; unmatched junction nucleotides: 3. The CDR3 runs to 14 residues. The V gene's germline CDR1 is SGDLS and CDR2 YYNGEE. CDR3 sequence: CASSARTGDSPLHF. The CDR3 DNA follows: TGTGCCAGCAGCGCCAGGACAGGGGATTCACCCCTCCACTTT.

The genes are TRBV6-1 and TRBJ1-1, with a possible D match to TRBD1 (5 bases). The CDR3 is made up of 15 amino acids. Looked up from germline, CDR1 is MNHNS and CDR2 is SASEGT. Trimming removed 3 bases at V and 0 bases at J, with 11 bases between. CDR3 DNA sequence: TGTGCCAGCAGTGATCATGGGACGCTGAACACTGAAGCTTTCTTT. Translation: CASSDHGTLNTEAFF.

The gene calls are TRBV7-2 and TRBJ2-7; D possibly corresponds to TRBD1 (5 bases). Trimming removed 4 bases from V and 3 bases from J, with 16 bases in between. The CDR3 runs to 15 residues. Germline V gene data show CDR1 as SGHTA and CDR2 as FQGNSA. For the CDR3, the DNA is TGTGCCAGCAGCTCCGGACAAAGCCGATTCTACGAGCAGTACTTC. It encodes CASSSGQSRFYEQYF.

The table lists this clone with a count of one. This chain links TRBV9 with TRBJ1-4; D remains ambiguous. There are 15 residues in the CDR3. Germline CDR1 reads SGDLS; CDR2 reads YYNGEE. Trimming left V 3 bases short and J 0 bases short, with 9 bases between. CDR3 bases: TGTGCCAGCAGCGCCTACAGTGCAACTAATGAAAAACTGTTTTTT. Translating gives CASSAYSATNEKLFF.

The chain employs TRBV18 and TRBJ2-5; TRBD2 agrees at 7 bases. The V gene end was trimmed by 5 bases and the J gene end by 4 bases; junction bases not matched to a gene: 7. Germline CDR1 reads KGHSH; CDR2 reads LQKENI. This CDR3 has 14 residues. Here the CDR3 DNA reads TGTGCCAGCTCATCAGGACTAGTCCCAGAGACCCAGTACTTC. It is translated as CASSSGLVPETQYF.

V usage is TRBV4-1 and J usage is TRBJ1-2, with 8 nucleotides matching TRBD1. Germline V gene sequence: CDR1 MGHRA, CDR2 YSYEKL. The V gene end was trimmed by 5 bases and the J gene end by 6 bases; junction bases not matched to a gene: 8. The CDR3 has 14 residues. The CDR3 nucleotides are TGCGCCAGCAGCTCCGGACAGGGTTTAAATGGCTACACCTTC. This gives the protein CASSSGQGLNGYTF.

This clone has only one observation. The chain has TRBV11-2 and TRBJ1-2, with TRBD1 matching 8 bases. The CDR3 sequence is 14 residues long. CDR1 is SGHAT and CDR2 is FQNNGV in the germline V gene. V was clipped by 5 bases and J by 2 bases; unmatched bases: 4. The DNA for the CDR3 is TGTGCCAGCAGCCCGGGACAGGTGAACTATGGCTACACCTTC. Its protein product is CASSPGQVNYGYTF.

The V and J genes are TRBV9 and TRBJ1-1, with D unclear. The V gene lost 0 bases and the J gene lost 0 bases, with 9 bases spanning the gap. This CDR3 is built from 15 residues. Germline V gives CDR1 SGDLS, CDR2 YYNGEE. The CDR3 sequence: CASSVVGGMNTEAFF. The CDR3 bases are TGTGCCAGCAGCGTAGTTGGCGGTATGAACACTGAAGCTTTCTTT.

This sequence joins TRBV6-1 and TRBJ2-5; possible D gene TRBD1, 5 bases. The end of the DNA is better explained by TRBJ2-7, so the J call may be wrong. The CDR3 is 15 amino acids. Per germline, CDR1 MNHNS and CDR2 SASEGT. The CDR3 region is CASSLGFDRPYEQYF. The CDR3 nucleotides read TGTGCCAGCAGTCTAGGATTTGACAGACCCTACGAGCAGTACTTC.